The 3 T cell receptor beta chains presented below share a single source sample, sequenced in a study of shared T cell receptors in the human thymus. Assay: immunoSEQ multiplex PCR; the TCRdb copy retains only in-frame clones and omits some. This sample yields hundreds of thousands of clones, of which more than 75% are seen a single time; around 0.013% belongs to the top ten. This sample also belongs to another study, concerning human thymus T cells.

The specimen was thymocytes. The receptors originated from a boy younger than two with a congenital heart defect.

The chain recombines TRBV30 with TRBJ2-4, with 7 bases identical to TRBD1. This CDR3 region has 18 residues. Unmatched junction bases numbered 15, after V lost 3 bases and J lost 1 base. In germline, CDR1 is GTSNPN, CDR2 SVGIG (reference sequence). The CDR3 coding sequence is TGTGCCTGGAGCCACCTCCGGACAGGATTGGGGGCCAAAAACATTCAGTACTTC. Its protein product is CAWSHLRTGLGAKNIQYF. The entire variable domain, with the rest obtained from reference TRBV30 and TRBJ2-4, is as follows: SQTIHQWPATLVQPVGSPLSLECTVEGTSNPNLYWYRQAAGRGLQLLFYSVGIGQISSEVPQNLSASRPQDRQFILSSKKLLLSDSGFYLCAWSHLRTGLGAKNIQYFGAGTRLSVL.

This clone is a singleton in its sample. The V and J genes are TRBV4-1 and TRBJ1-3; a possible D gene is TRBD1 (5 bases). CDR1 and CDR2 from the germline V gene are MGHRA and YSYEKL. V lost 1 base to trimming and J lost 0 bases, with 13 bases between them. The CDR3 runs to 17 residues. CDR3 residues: CASSQVGAPSSGNTIYF. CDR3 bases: TGCGCCAGCAGCCAAGTAGGGGCCCCGAGCTCTGGAAACACCATATATTTT.

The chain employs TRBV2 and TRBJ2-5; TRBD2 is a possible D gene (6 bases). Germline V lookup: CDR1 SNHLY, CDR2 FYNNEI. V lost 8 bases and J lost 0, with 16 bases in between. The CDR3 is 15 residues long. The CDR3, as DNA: TGTGCCAGCTCGAAACGGACTACGAACCAAGAGACCCAGTACTTC. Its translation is CASSKRTTNQETQYF.